The 12 T cell receptor beta chains given below trace back to one sample, sequenced in a study of OX40 agonist ivuxolimab in advanced cancers. TCRdb keeps only in-frame clones here, not all; method: immunoSEQ multiplex PCR. The sample has more than 50,000 clones; around four fifths are singletons. The starting material was CD4+ or CD8+ T cells sorted from blood, obtained in a trial of the OX40 agonist ivuxolimab. These receptors were obtained from an adult with an advanced solid tumor such as melanoma, head and neck, liver or kidney cancer.

The chain uses TRBV12-1 and TRBJ2-7; TRBD2 reflects the table's D call only, with no check against the DNA. TRBV12-1 is shown as a pseudogene. The CDR3 has 19 amino acids. CDR3 region: CASSPTSGRSTPVSYEQYF. The CDR3 DNA reads TGTGCCAGCAGCCCTACTAGCGGGAGAAGTACGCCGGTCTCCTACGAGCAGTACTTC.

The genes are TRBV28 and TRBJ1-2; no clear D. The V end lost 6 bases, the J end lost 2 bases, and 4 bases lay between the germline ends. Germline values: CDR1 MDHEN, CDR2 SYDVKM. This CDR3 is 11 amino acids long. DNA for the CDR3: TGTGCCAGCAGCCAAAACTATGGCTACACCTTC. This encodes CASSQNYGYTF.

The sample holds one count of this clone. The chain employs TRBV5-6 and TRBJ2-7; D is unclear. The CDR3 has 11 amino acids. CDR1 is SGHDT, CDR2 YYEEEE, per germline. Trimming removed 3 bases from V and 3 bases from J, with 4 bases in between. The CDR3 nucleotides read TGTGCCAGCAGCTCCTACTACGAGCAGTACTTC. Its translation: CASSSYYEQYF.

The table lists this clone with a count of one. This chain joins TRBV10-3 and TRBJ2-5; no clear D. Matching the DNA end better, TRBJ2-7 makes the J call doubtful. There are 15 residues in the CDR3. Germline V gene lookup returns CDR1 ENHRY and CDR2 SYGVKD. The CDR3 here is CAISGLDPTDDEQYF. In DNA form, the CDR3 reads TGTGCCATCAGTGGACTCGACCCTACTGACGACGAGCAGTACTTC.

The genes are TRBV7-2 and TRBJ1-5; 7 bases align to TRBD1. Germline CDR1 reads SGHTA; CDR2 reads FQGNSA. J was trimmed by 9 bases and V by 4 bases; bases with no gene match: 9. The CDR3 runs to 14 residues. Written as DNA, the CDR3 is TGTGCCAGCAGCTCCCGACAGGGAGTAGGGCCCCAGCATTTT. It codes for CASSSRQGVGPQHF. Combining the CDR3 with reference TRBV7-2 and TRBJ1-5 gives the whole variable domain GAGVSQSPSNKVTEKGKDVELRCDPISGHTALYWYRQSLGQGLEFLIYFQGNSAPDKSGLPSDRFSAERTGGSVSTLTIQRTQQEDSAVYLCASSSRQGVGPQHFGDGTRLSIL.

The chain uses TRBV5-6 and TRBJ2-3, with 7 bases aligning to TRBD2. V was clipped by 4 bases and J by 8 bases; unmatched bases: 13. Germline V gene data show CDR1 as SGHDT and CDR2 as YYEEEE. The CDR3 is made up of 15 amino acids. CDR3: CASSPPAGKFGTQYF. The CDR3 coding sequence is TGTGCCAGCAGCCCCCCAGCGGGAAAGTTTGGTACGCAGTATTTT.

V and J are TRBV10-3 and TRBJ2-7, with TRBD2 matching over 12 bases. V was clipped by 0 bases and J by 9 bases; unmatched bases: 12. Germline values: CDR1 ENHRY, CDR2 SYGVKD. This CDR3 is 17 amino acids long. The CDR3 protein is CAISESAETSGSSGQYF. The CDR3 nucleotides are TGTGCCATCAGTGAGTCGGCCGAGACTAGCGGGAGCTCAGGGCAGTACTTC.

With regard to this clone: Other DNA sequences in the sample encode the same CDR3. This sequence joins TRBV18 and TRBJ2-7; a possible D gene is TRBD2 (6 bases). V was pared by 2 bases and J by 4 bases, with 6 bases between. In germline, CDR1 is KGHSH, CDR2 LQKENI. CDR3 size: 12 residues. CDR3: CASSPGGYEQYF. In DNA form, the CDR3 reads TGTGCCAGCTCACCAGGGGGGTACGAGCAGTACTTC.

This chain joins TRBV6-5 and TRBJ2-3; D is undetermined. This CDR3 region has 12 residues. The V end was cut by 10 bases, the J end by 6 bases, with 14 bases between. Germline V gives CDR1 MNHEY, CDR2 SVGAGI. The CDR3 is CATTSVGDTQYF. The CDR3, as DNA: TGTGCCACTACCTCAGTGGGGGATACGCAGTATTTT.

The V gene is TRBV5-1, the J gene TRBJ2-3; D not certain. Germline CDR1 is SGHRS and CDR2 is YFSETQ. CDR3 length: 16 amino acids. The V end was cut by 2 bases, the J end by 2 bases, with 15 bases between. The CDR3 reads CASSFQAGGYTDTQYF. DNA for the CDR3: TGCGCCAGCAGCTTTCAAGCCGGCGGCTACACAGATACGCAGTATTTT.

This clone was observed a few times. Because the CDR3's place on the DNA is in doubt, the DNA is left out and the CDR3 is given as listed by TCRdb. The chain recombines TRBV28 with TRBJ1-2; whether TRBD1, the table's D call, matches the DNA was not checked. The germline V gene has CDR1 MDHEN and CDR2 SYDVKM. The CDR3 adds up to 14 amino acids, both ends counted. CDR3 region: CASSSSDRSGGYTF.

The chain recombines TRBV7-2 with TRBJ2-7; no clear D gene. The germline V gene has CDR1 SGHTA and CDR2 FQGNSA. The CDR3 is 13 residues long. Trimming stripped 5 bases from V and 2 bases from J, with 10 bases between. The CDR3 is CASSPKGPYEQYF. Here the CDR3 DNA reads TGTGCCAGCAGCCCAAAGGGCCCCTACGAGCAGTACTTC. The full variable domain, in which reference TRBV7-2 and TRBJ2-7 provide the parts outside the CDR3, is GAGVSQSPSNKVTEKGKDVELRCDPISGHTALYWYRQSLGQGLEFLIYFQGNSAPDKSGLPSDRFSAERTGGSVSTLTIQRTQQEDSAVYLCASSPKGPYEQYFGPGTRLTVT.